A single sample is the source of the 21 T cell receptor beta chains below, sequenced in a study of T cells in Graves' hyperthyroidism and ophthalmopathy. RNA transcripts provided the source from which TCR beta CDR3 regions were amplified. When the TCR CDR3 underwent first-round RT-PCR, the HTBI primer set was used. TCRdb processed the multiplex PCR reads anew with MiXCR; each CDR3 protein has one entry. The sample has 500,000 to 600,000 distinct CDR3 sequences, 16% seen once. Sequenced material: blood. These receptors were taken from a woman in her late teens or twenties with Graves' hyperthyroidism.

This clonotype was detected only a few times. V is TRBV9 and J is TRBJ1-5; D is undetermined. Germline values: CDR1 SGDLS, CDR2 YYNGEE. The V end was cut by 3 bases, the J end by 4 bases, with 11 bases between. The CDR3 spans 14 residues. The CDR3 DNA reads TGTGCCAGCAGCGCCCAAGAGGGTAATCAGCCCCAGCATTTT. Translation gives CASSAQEGNQPQHF.

The chain's CDR3 is CASSSTGLAVNIQYF. CDR3 nucleotides: TGTGCCAGCAGCTCAACGGGACTAGCGGTAAACATTCAGTACTTC. The rearrangement links TRBV5-4 to TRBJ2-4, with 11 bases that match TRBD2. The CDR3 has 15 amino acids. CDR1 is SGHNT, CDR2 YYREEE, per germline (reference sequence). Trimming took 3 bases from V and 6 from J; bases not matched to a gene: 5.

The chain carries TRBV6-5 and TRBJ1-2; 7 bases map to TRBD1. The CDR3 runs 13 residues. Per the germline V gene, CDR1 is MNHEY and CDR2 is SVGAGI. Germline trimming cut 0 bases from V and 8 bases from J; bases unmatched to any gene: 3. CDR3 nucleotide sequence: TGTGCCAGCAGTTACTCGAGGGGGCAGGGCTACACCTTC. Translating gives CASSYSRGQGYTF.

This clonotype showed up many times. The chain carries TRBV2 and TRBJ1-1; perhaps TRBD1 as D (5 bases). Germline assignment: CDR1 SNHLY and CDR2 FYNNEI. There are 17 residues in the CDR3. Trimming stripped 6 bases from V and 8 bases from J, with 28 bases between. CDR3 sequence reads: CASSRSMQGMINVEAFF. CDR3 DNA sequence: TGTGCCAGCAGCAGATCCATGCAGGGCATGATAAACGTGGAAGCTTTCTTT.

This CDR3 reads CASNPGGWGGSGTEAFF. CDR3 bases: TGCGCCAGCAACCCAGGGGGGTGGGGGGGCTCCGGGACTGAAGCTTTCTTT. V is TRBV5-1 and J is TRBJ1-1, with 7 bases aligning to TRBD1. Looked up from germline, CDR1 is SGHRS and CDR2 is YFSETQ. Losses at the gene ends were 6 bases for V and 5 bases for J; bases not matched to a gene: 19. CDR3 length: 17 amino acids.

This clonotype was recorded at least ten times. V gene TRBV27 combines with J gene TRBJ2-1; a weak D match, TRBD2 (7 bases). Germline V lookup: CDR1 MNHEY, CDR2 SMNVEV (reference sequence). CDR3 length: 14 amino acids. Trimming pared 10 bases from V and 8 bases from J, leaving 21 bases between. CDR3 loop: CATALRTRGDEQFF. CDR3 nucleotides: TGTGCCACCGCCCTCAGGACTAGGGGGGATGAGCAGTTCTTC.

This clonotype has at least ten counts. The gene calls are TRBV20-1 and TRBJ2-1; the D is unclear. The CDR3 loop spans 14 amino acids. Looked up from germline, CDR1 is DFQATT and CDR2 is SNEGSKA (reference sequence). Trimming shortened V by 0 bases and J by 2 bases, and 8 bases separated the two germline ends. For the CDR3, the DNA is TGCAGTGCTAGAGATGCGGTTACCTACAATGAGCAGTTCTTC. Translation: CSARDAVTYNEQFF.

The V call is TRBV10-3, the J call TRBJ2-3; possibly TRBD1 for D (6 bases). The J call may not be correct, given that the DNA end is closer to TRBJ1-5. Looked up from germline, CDR1 is ENHRY and CDR2 is SYGVKD. The CDR3 contains 14 residues. In DNA form, the CDR3 reads TGTGCCATCAGACCCTCGGGGGGCACAGATACGCAGCATTTT. Its translation is CAIRPSGGTDTQHF.

The genes are TRBV29-1 and TRBJ2-1; 7 bases match TRBD2. The length of the CDR3 is 14 residues. V gave up 4 bases and J gave up 1 base; unmatched junction bases: 4. Per germline, CDR1 SQVTM and CDR2 ANQGSEA. The CDR3 DNA follows: TGCAGCGTTGTCAGGGAGGGGTCCTACAATGAGCAGTTCTTC. This encodes CSVVREGSYNEQFF.

This clonotype came up a few times. The chain uses TRBV15 and TRBJ1-1; D remains unclear. Between the trimmed V and J ends, which lost 6 bases and 0 bases, there was a span of 8 bases. The CDR3 is 13 residues long. CDR1 is LNHNV, CDR2 YYDKDF, per germline (reference sequence). In nucleotides, the CDR3 is TGTGCCACCAGTTCCCTTATGAACACTGAAGCTTTCTTT. Protein: CATSSLMNTEAFF.

The chain recombines TRBV7-9 with TRBJ2-1, with 15 bases that match TRBD2. CDR3 length: 20 residues. The germline V gene encodes CDR1 SEHNR and CDR2 FQNEAQ (reference sequence). Trimming cost V 5 bases and J 3 bases; bases outside gene matches: 14. As DNA, the CDR3 is TGTGCCAGCAGCCGGGGGCCGGGACTAGCGGGAGGAGGCGACTACAATGAGCAGTTCTTC. It codes for CASSRGPGLAGGGDYNEQFF.

Comment on this clonotype: The germline gene is not matched at one end of the junction; a read error may be the cause. The chain employs TRBV30 and TRBJ2-3; D unclear. Per the germline V gene, CDR1 is GTSNPN and CDR2 is SVGIG (reference sequence). The length of the CDR3 is 13 residues. The CDR3, as DNA: TGTGCCTGGAGTTCCCTCTCCACAAATACGCAGTATTTT. This translates into CAWSSLSTNTQYF.

V and J are TRBV7-3 and TRBJ2-5, with 8 bases lining up with TRBD1. Per germline, CDR1 SGHTA and CDR2 FQGTGA. The ends lost 5 bases at V and 2 bases at J; junction bases unmatched: 7. CDR3 length: 15 residues. The CDR3 loop reads CASSIRGQGQETQYF. Here the CDR3 DNA reads TGTGCCAGCAGCATTCGAGGACAGGGTCAAGAGACCCAGTACTTC.

The chain couples TRBV4-2 to TRBJ2-7; D is ambiguous. V shed 1 base and J shed 5 bases, with 9 bases lying between them. Germline V gives CDR1 LGHNA, CDR2 YNFKEQ. The CDR3 length is 13 residues. CDR3 DNA sequence: TGTGCCAGCAGCCAAGTACGAGTCCACGAGCAGTACTTC. Amino acid sequence: CASSQVRVHEQYF.

This clonotype was seen only a few times. One end of the junction does not line up with germline, which may come from a read error. The chain links TRBV20-1 to TRBJ2-6; the D gene is possibly TRBD1 (6 bases). Germline V CDR1 and CDR2: DFQATT, SNEGSKA (reference sequence). The CDR3 has 19 residues. CDR3 bases: TGCAGTGCCAGAGACGCACAGGGAGTCCCCGGCTCTGGGGCCAACGTCCTGACTTTC. Translating gives CSARDAQGVPGSGANVLTF.

This clonotype has ten or more counts. The CDR3 region is CASTGTGNTEAFF. CDR3 nucleotide sequence: TGTGCCTCTACCGGGACGGGAAACACTGAAGCTTTCTTT. This chain joins TRBV30 and TRBJ1-1, with a possible D match to TRBD1 (5 bases). Germline CDR1 reads GTSNPN; CDR2 reads SVGIG (reference sequence). The CDR3 has 13 amino acids. The V end lost 7 bases, the J end lost 2 bases, and 14 bases lay between the germline ends.

This clonotype was observed a handful of times. V usage is TRBV28 and J usage is TRBJ2-2, with TRBD1 as a possible D gene (7 bases). The CDR3 has 16 amino acids. Germline V CDR1 and CDR2: MDHEN, SYDVKM. Trimming shortened V by 5 bases and J by 7 bases, and 20 bases separated the two germline ends. The CDR3 region is CASSTDREREDGELFF. CDR3 nucleotide sequence: TGTGCCAGCAGTACTGACAGGGAAAGGGAGGACGGGGAGCTGTTTTTT. The full variable domain, in which reference TRBV28 and TRBJ2-2 provide the parts outside the CDR3, is DVKVTQSSRYLVKRTGEKVFLECVQDMDHENMFWYRQDPGLGLRLIYFSYDVKMKEKGDIPEGYSVSREKKERFSLILESASTNQTSMYLCASSTDREREDGELFFGEGSRLTVL.

A few counts support this clonotype. This chain connects TRBV24-1 to TRBJ2-5; D ambiguous. Germline values: CDR1 KGHDR, CDR2 SFDVKD. V was pared by 3 bases and J by 3 bases, with 10 bases between. The CDR3 is 14 residues long. The CDR3 sequence is CATSDVEQKETQYF. The DNA of the CDR3 is TGTGCCACCAGTGATGTCGAACAGAAAGAGACCCAGTACTTC.

This clonotype has a count of ten or more. DNA of the CDR3: TGTGCCACCAGCAGAGTCGTCGGCAGGGGGTATTCACCCCTCCACTTT. Its protein is CATSRVVGRGYSPLHF. The chain is built from TRBV15 and TRBJ1-6; 7 bases are shared with TRBD1. This CDR3 comprises 16 residues. V shed 1 base and J 8 bases; nucleotides not matched to a gene: 8. Germline CDR1 LNHNV, CDR2 YYDKDF (reference sequence).

This clonotype was recorded many times. This sequence joins TRBV24-1 and TRBJ1-1; tentative D call: TRBD1 (5 bases). Trimming shortened V by 0 bases and J by 1 base, and 8 bases separated the two germline ends. Per germline, CDR1 KGHDR and CDR2 SFDVKD. The CDR3 has 15 amino acids. The CDR3 DNA is TGTGCCACCAGTGATTTGCCTCAGGGGAACACTGAAGCTTTCTTT. Translated: CATSDLPQGNTEAFF.

There are many counts of this clonotype. The V and J genes are TRBV20-1 and TRBJ2-5; unclear D gene. Trimming pared 4 bases from V and 5 bases from J, leaving 11 bases between. The CDR3 length is 12 residues. Germline assignment: CDR1 DFQATT and CDR2 SNEGSKA (reference sequence). In DNA form, the CDR3 reads TGCAGTGCTATCCCCGGCCTCGAGACCCAGTACTTC. This encodes CSAIPGLETQYF.